This T cell receptor (beta chain) came from a study of T cells in Graves' hyperthyroidism and ophthalmopathy. Whole-study findings and limits: Onset of ophthalmopathy came a median 6.5 months after the model predicted it.

Uncontrolled infection, other autoimmune disease, pregnancy and lactation each barred patients from inclusion. This clonotype was counted a few times. Its target is unknown. There were TCR beta CDR3 regions amplified from RNA transcripts. First-round RT-PCR of the TCR CDR3 relied on the HTBI primer set. TCRdb passed the multiplex PCR reads through MiXCR, listing each CDR3 protein once. The sample lists roughly 420,000 distinct CDR3 sequences, roughly 14% seen once, with just under 8% in the top ten. Germline V gene data show CDR1 as MNHNS and CDR2 as SASEGT. The CDR3 runs 13 residues. J was trimmed by 5 bases and V by 5 bases; bases with no gene match: 4.

This TCR came from a woman between 18 and 29 years old with Graves' hyperthyroidism. The rearrangement links TRBV6-1 to TRBJ2-3; 7 bases agree with TRBD1. Sample: blood. The CDR3 reads CASSPQGRDTQYF. The CDR3 bases are TGTGCCAGCAGTCCACAGGGGAGAGATACGCAGTATTTT.